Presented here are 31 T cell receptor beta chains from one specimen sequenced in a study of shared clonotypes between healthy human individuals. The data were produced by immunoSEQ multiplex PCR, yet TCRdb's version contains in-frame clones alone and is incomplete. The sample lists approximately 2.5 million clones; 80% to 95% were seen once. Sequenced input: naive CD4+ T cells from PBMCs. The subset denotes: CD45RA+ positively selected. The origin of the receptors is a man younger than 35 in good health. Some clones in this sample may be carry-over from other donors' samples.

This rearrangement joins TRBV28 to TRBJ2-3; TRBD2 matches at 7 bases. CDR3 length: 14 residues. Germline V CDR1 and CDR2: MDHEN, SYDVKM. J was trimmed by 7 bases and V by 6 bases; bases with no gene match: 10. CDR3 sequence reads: CASRSPGGSNTQYF. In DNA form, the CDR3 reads TGTGCCAGCAGGTCCCCTGGCGGGAGCAATACGCAGTATTTT. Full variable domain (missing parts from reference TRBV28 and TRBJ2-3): DVKVTQSSRYLVKRTGEKVFLECVQDMDHENMFWYRQDPGLGLRLIYFSYDVKMKEKGDIPEGYSVSREKKERFSLILESASTNQTSMYLCASRSPGGSNTQYFGPGTRLTVL.

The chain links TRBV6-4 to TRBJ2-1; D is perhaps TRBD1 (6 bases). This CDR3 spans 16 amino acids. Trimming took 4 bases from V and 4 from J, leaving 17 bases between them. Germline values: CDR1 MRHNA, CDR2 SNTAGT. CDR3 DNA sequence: TGTGCCAGCAGTGGTCACAGGGCCGGAGAATACAATGAGCAGTTCTTC. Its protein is CASSGHRAGEYNEQFF.

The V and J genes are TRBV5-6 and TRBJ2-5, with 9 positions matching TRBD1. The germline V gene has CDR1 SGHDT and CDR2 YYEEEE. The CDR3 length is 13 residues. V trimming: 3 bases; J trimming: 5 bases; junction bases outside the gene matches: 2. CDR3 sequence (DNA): TGTGCCAGCAGCTCTGGACAGGGGGAGACCCAGTACTTC. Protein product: CASSSGQGETQYF.

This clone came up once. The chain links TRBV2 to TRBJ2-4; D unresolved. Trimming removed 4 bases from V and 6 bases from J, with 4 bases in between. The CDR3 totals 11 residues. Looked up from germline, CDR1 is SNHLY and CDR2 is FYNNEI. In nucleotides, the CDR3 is TGTGCCAGCAGTGGGTTAAACATTCAGTACTTC. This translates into CASSGLNIQYF.

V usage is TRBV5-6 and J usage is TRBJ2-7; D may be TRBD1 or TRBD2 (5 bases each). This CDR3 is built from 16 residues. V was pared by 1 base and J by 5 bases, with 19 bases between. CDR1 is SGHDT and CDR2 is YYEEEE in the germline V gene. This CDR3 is CASSLRVGLRDHEQYF. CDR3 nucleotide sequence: TGTGCCAGCAGCTTGAGAGTGGGGTTAAGGGACCACGAGCAGTACTTC.

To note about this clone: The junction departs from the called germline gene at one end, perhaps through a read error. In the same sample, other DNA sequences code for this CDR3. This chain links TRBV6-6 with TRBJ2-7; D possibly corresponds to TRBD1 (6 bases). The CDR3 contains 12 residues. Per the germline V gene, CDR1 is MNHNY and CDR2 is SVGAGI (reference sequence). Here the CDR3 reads CASSSAGDEQYF. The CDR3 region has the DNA TGTGCCAGCAGTTCCGCAGGGGACGAGCAGTACTTT.

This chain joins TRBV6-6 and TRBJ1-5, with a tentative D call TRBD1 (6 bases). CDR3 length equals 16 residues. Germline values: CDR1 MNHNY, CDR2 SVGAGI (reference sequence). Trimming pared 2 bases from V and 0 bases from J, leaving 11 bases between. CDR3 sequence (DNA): TGTGCCAGCAGTTACCGGGACACCTCTAGCAATCAGCCCCAGCATTTT. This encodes CASSYRDTSSNQPQHF.

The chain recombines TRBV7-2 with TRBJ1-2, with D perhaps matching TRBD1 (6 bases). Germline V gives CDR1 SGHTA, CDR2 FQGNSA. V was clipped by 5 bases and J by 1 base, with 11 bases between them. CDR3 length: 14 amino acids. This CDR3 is CASSRDKDNYGYTF. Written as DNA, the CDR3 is TGTGCCAGCAGCCGGGACAAGGATAACTATGGCTACACCTTC.

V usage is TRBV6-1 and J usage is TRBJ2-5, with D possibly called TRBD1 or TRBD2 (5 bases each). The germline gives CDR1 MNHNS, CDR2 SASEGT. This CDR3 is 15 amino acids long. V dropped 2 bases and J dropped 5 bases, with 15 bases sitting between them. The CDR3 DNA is TGTGCCAGCAGTGAATTGGGGCGCGGGCGGGAGACCCAGTACTTC. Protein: CASSELGRGRETQYF.

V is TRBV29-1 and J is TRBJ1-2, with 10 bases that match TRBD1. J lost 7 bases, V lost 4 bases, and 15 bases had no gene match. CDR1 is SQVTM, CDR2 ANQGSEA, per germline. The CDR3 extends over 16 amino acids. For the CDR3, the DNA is TGCAGCGTTGGTGGGTACGGGACAGGGGAAGGAGGTGGCTACACCTTC. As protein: CSVGGYGTGEGGGYTF.

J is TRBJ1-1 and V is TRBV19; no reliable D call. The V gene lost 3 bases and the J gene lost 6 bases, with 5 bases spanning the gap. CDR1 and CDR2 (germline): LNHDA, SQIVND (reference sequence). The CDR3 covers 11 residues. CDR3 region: CASSIRSEAFF. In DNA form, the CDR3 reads TGTGCCAGTAGTATTCGGTCTGAAGCTTTCTTT.

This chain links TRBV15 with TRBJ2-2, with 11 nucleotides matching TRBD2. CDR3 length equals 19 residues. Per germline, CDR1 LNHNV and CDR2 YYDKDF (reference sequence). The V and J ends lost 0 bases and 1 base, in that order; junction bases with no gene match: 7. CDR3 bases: TGTGCCACCAGCAGAGATGCGGGACTAGCGGTTAGGAACACCGGGGAGCTGTTTTTT. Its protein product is CATSRDAGLAVRNTGELFF.

CDR3 in amino acids: CASSSQGLANEKLFF. CDR3 coding DNA: TGTGCCAGCAGTTCACAGGGGTTAGCTAATGAAAAACTGTTTTTT. The V call is TRBV28, the J call TRBJ1-4, with 7 bases matching TRBD1. The germline CDR1 and CDR2 sequences are MDHEN and SYDVKM. CDR3 length equals 15 residues. V trimming: 4 bases; J trimming: 3 bases; junction bases outside the gene matches: 5.

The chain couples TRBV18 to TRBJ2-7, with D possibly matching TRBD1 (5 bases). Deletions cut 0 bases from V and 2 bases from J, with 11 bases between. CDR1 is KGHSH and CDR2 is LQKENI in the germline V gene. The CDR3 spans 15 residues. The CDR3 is CASSPPPAGTYEQYF. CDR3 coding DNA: TGTGCCAGCTCACCACCACCTGCAGGGACCTACGAGCAGTACTTC.

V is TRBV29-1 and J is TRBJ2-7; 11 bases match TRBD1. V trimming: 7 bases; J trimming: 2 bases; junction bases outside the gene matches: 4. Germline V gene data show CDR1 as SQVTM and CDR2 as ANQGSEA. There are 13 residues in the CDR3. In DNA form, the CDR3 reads TGCAGCGCTTGGGGACAGGGGGCCTACGAGCAGTACTTC. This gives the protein CSAWGQGAYEQYF.

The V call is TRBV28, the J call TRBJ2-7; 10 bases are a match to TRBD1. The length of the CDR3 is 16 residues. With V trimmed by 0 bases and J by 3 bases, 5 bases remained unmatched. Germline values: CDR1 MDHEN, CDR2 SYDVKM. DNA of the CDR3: TGTGCCAGCAGTTTATGGGGACAGGGGACAAGCTACGAGCAGTACTTC. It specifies CASSLWGQGTSYEQYF.

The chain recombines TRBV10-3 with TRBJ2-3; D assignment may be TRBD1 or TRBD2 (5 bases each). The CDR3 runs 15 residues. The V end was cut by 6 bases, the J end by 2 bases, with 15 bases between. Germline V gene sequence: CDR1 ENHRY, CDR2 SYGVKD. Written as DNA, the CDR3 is TGTGCCATCAGGGGGTTCGGGGCCGACACAGATACGCAGTATTTT. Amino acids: CAIRGFGADTDTQYF.

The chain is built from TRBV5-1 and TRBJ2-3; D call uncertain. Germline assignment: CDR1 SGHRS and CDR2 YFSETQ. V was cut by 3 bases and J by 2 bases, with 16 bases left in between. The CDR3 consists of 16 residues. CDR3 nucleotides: TGCGCCAGCAGCTCTCTTCCTCTTCCCCTCACAGATACGCAGTATTTT. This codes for CASSSLPLPLTDTQYF.

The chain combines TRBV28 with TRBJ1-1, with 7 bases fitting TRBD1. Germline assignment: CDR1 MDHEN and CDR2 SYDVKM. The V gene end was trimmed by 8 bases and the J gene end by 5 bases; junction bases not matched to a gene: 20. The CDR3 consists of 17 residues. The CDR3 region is CASLTITRQGLRTEAFF. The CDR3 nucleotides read TGTGCCAGCCTGACTATCACCCGACAGGGTTTGCGGACTGAAGCTTTCTTT.

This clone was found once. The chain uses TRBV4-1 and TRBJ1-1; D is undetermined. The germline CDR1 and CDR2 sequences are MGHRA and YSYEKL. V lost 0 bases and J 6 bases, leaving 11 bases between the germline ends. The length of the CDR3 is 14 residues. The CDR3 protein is CASSQDRRVAEAFF. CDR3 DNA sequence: TGCGCCAGCAGCCAAGATCGAAGGGTCGCTGAAGCTTTCTTT.

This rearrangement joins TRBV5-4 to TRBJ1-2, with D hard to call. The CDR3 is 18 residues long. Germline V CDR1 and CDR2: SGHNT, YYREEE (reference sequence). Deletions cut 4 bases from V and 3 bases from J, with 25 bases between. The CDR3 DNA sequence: TGTGCCAGCAGCAACCCGAGTTCGGGCAGCTTGGGGTACTATGGCTACACCTTC. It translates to CASSNPSSGSLGYYGYTF.

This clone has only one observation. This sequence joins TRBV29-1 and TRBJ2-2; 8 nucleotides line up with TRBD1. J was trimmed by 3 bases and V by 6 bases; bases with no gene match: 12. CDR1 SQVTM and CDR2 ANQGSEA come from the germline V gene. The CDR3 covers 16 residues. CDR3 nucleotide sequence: TGCAGCGTCCACGGGGCAGGGGGCCGGGACACCGGGGAGCTGTTTTTT. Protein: CSVHGAGGRDTGELFF.

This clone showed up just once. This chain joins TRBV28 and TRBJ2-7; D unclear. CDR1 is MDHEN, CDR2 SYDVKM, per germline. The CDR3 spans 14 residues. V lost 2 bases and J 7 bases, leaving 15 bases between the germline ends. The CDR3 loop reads CASSLLLKVEEQYF. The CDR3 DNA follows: TGTGCCAGCAGTTTACTGCTAAAGGTGGAAGAGCAGTACTTC.

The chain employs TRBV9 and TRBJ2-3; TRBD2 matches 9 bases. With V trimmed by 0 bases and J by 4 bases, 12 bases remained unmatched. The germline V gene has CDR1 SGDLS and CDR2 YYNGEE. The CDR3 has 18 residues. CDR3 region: CASSVDGGLAAGSDTQYF. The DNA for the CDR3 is TGTGCCAGCAGCGTAGATGGGGGACTAGCCGCCGGATCAGATACGCAGTATTTT.

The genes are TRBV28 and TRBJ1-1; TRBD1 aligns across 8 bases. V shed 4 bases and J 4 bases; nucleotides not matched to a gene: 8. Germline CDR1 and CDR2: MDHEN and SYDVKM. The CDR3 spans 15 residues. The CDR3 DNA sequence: TGTGCCAGCAGTTGGACAGGGCGGTTGAGCACTGAAGCTTTCTTT. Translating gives CASSWTGRLSTEAFF. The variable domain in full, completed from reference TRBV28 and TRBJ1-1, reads DVKVTQSSRYLVKRTGEKVFLECVQDMDHENMFWYRQDPGLGLRLIYFSYDVKMKEKGDIPEGYSVSREKKERFSLILESASTNQTSMYLCASSWTGRLSTEAFFGQGTRLTVV.

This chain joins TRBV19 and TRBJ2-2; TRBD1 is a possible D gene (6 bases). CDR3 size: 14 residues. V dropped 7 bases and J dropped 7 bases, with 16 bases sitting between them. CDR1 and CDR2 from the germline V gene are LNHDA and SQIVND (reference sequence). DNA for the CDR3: TGTGCCAGTAACGGTGGGGGCCGGAACGGGGAGCTGTTTTTT. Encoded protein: CASNGGGRNGELFF. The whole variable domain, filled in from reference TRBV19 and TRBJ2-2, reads DGGITQSPKYLFRKEGQNVTLSCEQNLNHDAMYWYRQDPGQGLRLIYYSQIVNDFQKGDIAEGYSVSREKKESFPLTVTSAQKNPTAFYLCASNGGGRNGELFFGEGSRLTVL.

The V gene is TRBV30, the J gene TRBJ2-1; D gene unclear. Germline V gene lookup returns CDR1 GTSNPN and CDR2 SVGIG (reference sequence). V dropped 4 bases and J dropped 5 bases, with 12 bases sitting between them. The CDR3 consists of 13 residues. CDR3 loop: CAWTLLAHNEQFF. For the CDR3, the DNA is TGTGCCTGGACCCTCTTAGCCCACAATGAGCAGTTCTTC.

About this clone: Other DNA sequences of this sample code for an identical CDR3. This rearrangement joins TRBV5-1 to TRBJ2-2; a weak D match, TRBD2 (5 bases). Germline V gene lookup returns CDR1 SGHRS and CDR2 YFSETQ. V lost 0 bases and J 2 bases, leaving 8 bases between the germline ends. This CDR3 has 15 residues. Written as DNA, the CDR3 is TGCGCCAGCAGCTTGGATAGGACTAACACCGGGGAGCTGTTTTTT. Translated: CASSLDRTNTGELFF.

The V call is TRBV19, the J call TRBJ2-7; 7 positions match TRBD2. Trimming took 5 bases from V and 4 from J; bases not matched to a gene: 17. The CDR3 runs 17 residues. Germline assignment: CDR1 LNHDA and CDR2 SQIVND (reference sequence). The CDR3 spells CASSFRTGGSLGYEQYF. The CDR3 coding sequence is TGTGCCAGTAGTTTCCGAACGGGAGGTAGCCTTGGTTACGAGCAGTACTTC. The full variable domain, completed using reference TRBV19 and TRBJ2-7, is DGGITQSPKYLFRKEGQNVTLSCEQNLNHDAMYWYRQDPGQGLRLIYYSQIVNDFQKGDIAEGYSVSREKKESFPLTVTSAQKNPTAFYLCASSFRTGGSLGYEQYFGPGTRLTVT.

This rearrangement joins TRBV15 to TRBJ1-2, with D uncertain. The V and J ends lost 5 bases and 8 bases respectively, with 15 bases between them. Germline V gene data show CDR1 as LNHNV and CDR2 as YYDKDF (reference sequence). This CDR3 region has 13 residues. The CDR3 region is CATSLGTDGGYTF. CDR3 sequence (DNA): TGTGCCACCAGCTTGGGTACCGATGGGGGCTACACCTTC.

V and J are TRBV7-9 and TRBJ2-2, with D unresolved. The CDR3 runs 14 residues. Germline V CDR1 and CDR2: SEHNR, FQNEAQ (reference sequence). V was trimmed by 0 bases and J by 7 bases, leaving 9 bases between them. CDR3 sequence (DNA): TGTGCCAGCAGCTTAGCGCTTGGCTACGGGGAGCTGTTTTTT. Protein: CASSLALGYGELFF.